One sample yielded the 29 T cell receptor beta chains listed below, sequenced in a study of shared clonotypes between healthy human individuals. Produced via immunoSEQ multiplex PCR; TCRdb's table is partial and in-frame only. Of over 95,000 clones in the sample, 68% are singletons; the top ten hold about a quarter. Sequenced input: memory CD8+ T cells sorted from blood. Subset defined: CD45RO+ cells pooled with CCR7-negative TemRA cells. The receptors shown here come from a woman in her 30s in good health.

The CDR3 nucleotides are TGTGCCAGCAGCTTAAGAGTAAGCTCTGGAAACACCATATATTTT. Translated, it gives CASSLRVSSGNTIYF. V and J are TRBV7-2 and TRBJ1-3; D is unclear. The CDR3 runs to 15 residues. The V end was cut by 2 bases, the J end by 0 bases, with 8 bases between. The germline gives CDR1 SGHTA, CDR2 FQGNSA.

This chain uses TRBV6-4 with TRBJ2-1, with 10 bases that match TRBD2. The germline CDR1 and CDR2 sequences are MRHNA and SNTAGT. The CDR3 is made up of 14 amino acids. V shed 6 bases, J shed 5 bases, and the junction held 4 bases outside the gene matches. The CDR3 is CASSGTSDNNEQFF. CDR3 sequence (DNA): TGTGCCAGCAGCGGGACTAGCGACAACAATGAGCAGTTCTTC.

This chain connects TRBV11-3 to TRBJ2-1; D ambiguous. With 3 bases removed from V and 7 bases from J, the gap between germline ends came to 13 bases. Germline CDR1 SGHNT, CDR2 YENEEA. CDR3 length equals 14 residues. DNA of the CDR3: TGTGCCAGCAGCTTTGGGCCCTCTGAGAATGAGCAGTTCTTC. Translating it yields CASSFGPSENEQFF.

This clone appeared many times. The chain employs TRBV6-1 and TRBJ1-3; D call uncertain. Germline V CDR1 and CDR2: MNHNS, SASEGT. This CDR3 has 14 residues. Deletions cut 3 bases from V and 4 bases from J, with 10 bases between. CDR3 region: CASSERVAGNTIYF. CDR3 nucleotide sequence: TGTGCCAGCAGTGAGAGGGTGGCCGGAAACACCATATATTTT.

The rearrangement joins TRBV6-4 to TRBJ2-1, with 9 bases aligning to TRBD2. The germline V gene has CDR1 MRHNA and CDR2 SNTAGT. This CDR3 is 13 amino acids long. V shed 8 bases, J shed 8 bases, and the junction held 7 bases outside the gene matches. The CDR3 sequence: CASGFSGRDEQFF. The CDR3 DNA is TGTGCCAGCGGGTTTAGCGGGAGAGATGAGCAGTTCTTC.

This clone came up once. The chain carries TRBV2 and TRBJ1-5, with D unresolved. CDR1 is SNHLY, CDR2 FYNNEI, per germline. V gave up 7 bases and J gave up 6 bases, with 19 bases separating them. The CDR3 runs to 15 residues. CDR3 loop: CASTFLGPFGQPQHF. As DNA, the CDR3 is TGTGCCAGCACCTTTCTCGGACCCTTTGGTCAGCCCCAGCATTTT.

This chain joins TRBV7-2 and TRBJ2-7; D is unclear. CDR3 length: 15 residues. V was cut by 1 base and J by 3 bases, with 13 bases left in between. Looked up from germline, CDR1 is SGHTA and CDR2 is FQGNSA. CDR3 in amino acids: CASSLVVGPYYEQYF. In DNA form, the CDR3 reads TGTGCCAGCAGCTTAGTGGTTGGGCCCTACTACGAGCAGTACTTC.

There are many counts of this clone. This chain uses TRBV15 with TRBJ2-7, with D tentatively TRBD2 (7 bases). This CDR3 comprises 16 residues. V was cut by 0 bases and J by 5 bases, with 17 bases left in between. CDR1 is LNHNV and CDR2 is YYDKDF in the germline V gene (reference sequence). Written as DNA, the CDR3 is TGTGCCACCAGCAGAGATCCAGGGGAGGGCCATGACGAGCAGTACTTC. Its protein is CATSRDPGEGHDEQYF.

The rearrangement uses TRBV27 and TRBJ1-2, with TRBD1 matching 8 bases. Trimming cost V 4 bases and J 3 bases; bases outside gene matches: 7. CDR3 length: 15 residues. CDR1 MNHEY and CDR2 SMNVEV come from the germline V gene (reference sequence). The CDR3 region has the DNA TGTGCCAGCAGTTACCGGACAGGGATGGACTATGGCTACACCTTC. This codes for CASSYRTGMDYGYTF.

The CDR3 loop reads CASSDATSGINEQFF. The CDR3 DNA reads as TGTGCCAGCAGTGACGCCACTAGCGGGATAAATGAGCAGTTCTTC. The chain recombines TRBV6-4 with TRBJ2-1; 10 nucleotides line up with TRBD2. The V gene's germline CDR1 is MRHNA and CDR2 SNTAGT. The CDR3 sequence is 15 residues long. Unmatched junction bases numbered 5, after V lost 2 bases and J lost 7 bases.

The chain employs TRBV19 and TRBJ2-1; no clear D. The germline V and J ends were trimmed by 6 bases and 0 bases, with 12 bases remaining between them. The germline V gene has CDR1 LNHDA and CDR2 SQIVND (reference sequence). This CDR3 contains 15 residues. The CDR3 sequence: CASSLLTLSYNEQFF. Written as DNA, the CDR3 is TGTGCCAGTAGCTTGCTAACCCTCTCCTACAATGAGCAGTTCTTC.

V and J are TRBV15 and TRBJ1-4; TRBD1 matches 8 bases. V trimming: 1 base; J trimming: 7 bases; junction bases outside the gene matches: 11. The length of the CDR3 is 17 residues. Germline CDR1 reads LNHNV; CDR2 reads YYDKDF (reference sequence). CDR3 DNA: TGTGCCACCAGCAGAGCCTCCGGACAGGGATCGCCTGAAAAACTGTTTTTT. Its translation is CATSRASGQGSPEKLFF. The full variable domain, completed using reference TRBV15 and TRBJ1-4, is DAMVIQNPRYQVTQFGKPVTLSCSQTLNHNVMYWYQQKSSQAPKLLFHYYDKDFNNEADTPDNFQSRRPNTSFCFLDIRSPGLGDTAMYLCATSRASGQGSPEKLFFGSGTQLSVL.

The chain has TRBV6-5 and TRBJ1-2; D may be TRBD1 (5 bases). CDR3 length: 15 residues. V lost 4 bases and J 8 bases, leaving 20 bases between the germline ends. The germline gives CDR1 MNHEY, CDR2 SVGAGI. The CDR3 coding sequence is TGTGCCAGCAGTTTAACAGGCGGAGGGCATTGGGGCTACACCTTC. It translates to CASSLTGGGHWGYTF.

V gene TRBV28 combines with J gene TRBJ1-2, with D unresolved. Trimming cost V 5 bases and J 3 bases, with 7 bases left between them. This CDR3 contains 12 residues. Germline V gene data show CDR1 as MDHEN and CDR2 as SYDVKM. For the CDR3, the DNA is TGTGCCAGCAGTCTGACATACTATGGCTACACCTTC. It yields the protein CASSLTYYGYTF.

This clone was seen only a few times. This sequence joins TRBV6-6 and TRBJ1-1; TRBD1 might be the D (5 bases). V was shortened by 0 bases and J by 4 bases, with 12 bases between the two germline ends. Germline values: CDR1 MNHNY, CDR2 SVGAGI (reference sequence). The CDR3 runs 15 residues. The CDR3 region has the DNA TGTGCCAGCAGTTACTCGAGGGCAGGGAGCACTGAAGCTTTCTTT. Protein: CASSYSRAGSTEAFF.

The rearrangement uses TRBV9 and TRBJ1-1; 7 bases match TRBD1. V shed 3 bases, J shed 0 bases, and the junction held 8 bases outside the gene matches. This CDR3 comprises 16 residues. The germline CDR1 and CDR2 sequences are SGDLS and YYNGEE. The CDR3 loop reads CASSAGGGPMNTEAFF. CDR3 DNA sequence: TGTGCCAGCAGCGCAGGAGGGGGCCCCATGAACACTGAAGCTTTCTTT.

The CDR3 DNA sequence: TGTGCCAGCAGTGCCCGGGACAGGTCAGACTACAATGAGCAGTTCTTC. Amino acid sequence: CASSARDRSDYNEQFF. The V and J genes are TRBV25-1 and TRBJ2-1, with 8 bases that match TRBD1. The germline gives CDR1 MGHDK, CDR2 SYGVNS. The CDR3 runs to 16 residues. V gave up 4 bases and J gave up 3 bases; unmatched junction bases: 8.

This chain connects TRBV25-1 to TRBJ1-5, with D maybe TRBD1 (6 bases). The CDR3 runs to 16 residues. V was clipped by 3 bases and J by 0 bases, with 12 bases between them. Germline V CDR1 and CDR2: MGHDK, SYGVNS. DNA for the CDR3: TGTGCCAGCAGTGAGGGGGGCGCATATAGCAATCAGCCCCAGCATTTT. Translation gives CASSEGGAYSNQPQHF. The full variable domain, rest sourced from reference TRBV25-1 and TRBJ1-5, is EADIYQTPRYLVIGTGKKITLECSQTMGHDKMYWYQQDPGMELHLIHYSYGVNSTEKGDLSSESTVSRIRTEHFPLTLESARPSHTSQYLCASSEGGAYSNQPQHFGDGTRLSIL.

This clone has a count of ten or more. V and J are TRBV7-6 and TRBJ2-1, with 12 positions matching TRBD1. The CDR3 is made up of 17 amino acids. Germline-derived CDR1 and CDR2 are SGHVS and FNYEAQ. V lost 3 bases and J lost 9; bases outside the gene matches: 12. CDR3 DNA: TGTGCCAGCAGCTTGCCCCGCGGCGGGACAGGGGGCTTTGAGCAGTTCTTC. Translated: CASSLPRGGTGGFEQFF.

DNA for the CDR3: TGTGCCAGCAGGAGCGGGAAAAGCAACAATGAGCAGTTCTTC. Its translation: CASRSGKSNNEQFF. The V gene is TRBV28, the J gene TRBJ2-1, with 7 bases that match TRBD2. J gave up 5 bases and V 6 bases, and 7 bases lay outside the gene matches. The CDR3 sequence is 14 residues long. In germline, CDR1 is MDHEN, CDR2 SYDVKM.

There are many counts of this clone. This chain connects TRBV10-1 to TRBJ1-1; D is unclear. Trimming pared 0 bases from V and 10 bases from J, leaving 15 bases between. CDR1 and CDR2 (germline): WNHNN, SYGVQD (reference sequence). The CDR3 is 14 residues long. CDR3 coding DNA: TGCGCCAGCAGTGAGTCGATAGAGTCTTCGGGAGCTTTCTTT. This sequence encodes CASSESIESSGAFF.

This clone appeared a few times. The rearrangement links TRBV4-1 to TRBJ2-1, with 12 bases aligning to TRBD1. CDR1 is MGHRA, CDR2 YSYEKL, per germline. This CDR3 is 17 amino acids long. The trim removed 2 bases at V and 4 bases at J, leaving 6 bases unmatched. The CDR3 nucleotides read TGCGCCAGCAGCCAAAATCCGGGACAGGGGGCGTACAATGAGCAGTTCTTC. Its protein is CASSQNPGQGAYNEQFF.

The chain combines TRBV29-1 with TRBJ2-3; D is undetermined. The CDR3 consists of 15 residues. V was clipped by 3 bases and J by 3 bases, with 16 bases between them. CDR1 is SQVTM, CDR2 ANQGSEA, per germline. The CDR3 coding sequence is TGCAGCGTTGAGGTCCCGGGCCTCGTTACAGATACGCAGTATTTT. Translating gives CSVEVPGLVTDTQYF.

V is TRBV27 and J is TRBJ2-1, with 7 positions matching TRBD1. Germline CDR1 is MNHEY and CDR2 is SMNVEV (reference sequence). This CDR3 is built from 15 residues. V lost 5 bases to trimming and J lost 6 bases; unmatched junction nucleotides: 10. The CDR3 DNA sequence: TGTGCCAGCAGTCCCCGGGGACAGAAACTCAATGAGCAGTTCTTC. Translating it yields CASSPRGQKLNEQFF.

V usage is TRBV11-2 and J usage is TRBJ2-3, with a tentative D call TRBD2 (5 bases). The V gene's germline CDR1 is SGHAT and CDR2 FQNNGV. The CDR3 spans 16 residues. Between the trimmed V and J ends, which lost 4 bases and 5 bases, there was a span of 19 bases. The CDR3 region has the DNA TGTGCCAGCAGCTCCCTAGGGCTAGCTAGGATAGATACGCAGTATTTT. It yields the protein CASSSLGLARIDTQYF.

The rearrangement links TRBV18 to TRBJ2-6; D unclear. The CDR3 runs to 14 residues. V was shortened by 3 bases and J by 0 bases, with 3 bases between the two germline ends. Germline values: CDR1 KGHSH, CDR2 LQKENI. CDR3 nucleotide sequence: TGTGCCAGCTCACCCCTCTCTGGGGCCAACGTCCTGACTTTC. Its translation: CASSPLSGANVLTF.

This chain links TRBV5-6 with TRBJ2-5; a weak D match, TRBD1 (5 bases). The germline V and J ends were trimmed by 4 bases and 4 bases, with 11 bases remaining between them. Germline CDR1 and CDR2: SGHDT and YYEEEE. The CDR3 is 13 residues long. CDR3 coding DNA: TGTGCCAGCAGCCGGCAGGGCGGAGAGACCCAGTACTTC. This encodes CASSRQGGETQYF.

The rearrangement joins TRBV4-1 to TRBJ2-2, with D hard to call. The V end was cut by 2 bases, the J end by 3 bases, with 10 bases between. The germline V gene encodes CDR1 MGHRA and CDR2 YSYEKL. This CDR3 is built from 15 residues. DNA for the CDR3: TGCGCCAGCAGCCAACCCTTTTTAGACACCGGGGAGCTGTTTTTT. Translating it yields CASSQPFLDTGELFF.

The V call is TRBV5-8, the J call TRBJ1-5; no firm D call. The germline V gene has CDR1 SGHTS and CDR2 YDEGEE. CDR3 length: 13 amino acids. V lost 2 bases and J 6 bases, leaving 9 bases between the germline ends. This chain's CDR3 is CASSLIKSQPQHF. Written as DNA, the CDR3 is TGTGCCAGCAGCTTAATTAAGAGTCAGCCCCAGCATTTT.